This T cell receptor (beta chain) was sequenced for a study of cytomegalovirus exposure and HLA in healthy donors. At the level of the study: Counted in an early data release were approximately 85 million unique TCRs from HLA-typed donors. General observations from the study: Presence/absence analyses treated sequencing depth as roughly uniform across donors.

The CDR3 sequence is 15 residues long. The ends were cut back, 2 bases at V and 2 bases at J, with 13 bases in the middle. Germline V CDR1 and CDR2: MNHEY, SVGAGI. This clone has only a few counts. Its target is unknown. Both 60 Vbeta primers and 13 Jbeta primers went into the PCR. TCRdb's copy holds only in-frame clones and misses some; the assay was immunoSEQ multiplex PCR. The table shows approximately 150,000 clones, with approximately 72% occurring only once. The sequenced material came from PBMCs. This sequence was found in a woman aged 55-69 years in good health and CMV-seronegative. The chain links TRBV6-5 to TRBJ2-7; D might be TRBD2 (6 bases). The CDR3 DNA reads TGTGCCAGCAGTTACGGCCGGGGAGGAACCTACGAGCAGTACTTC. It encodes CASSYGRGGTYEQYF.